This record concerns one T cell receptor (beta chain) sequence. Trimming removed 8 bases from V and 3 bases from J, with 8 bases in between. This CDR3 spans 11 amino acids. Germline V gene lookup returns CDR1 SNHLY and CDR2 FYNNEI. The entry originates in a study of cytomegalovirus exposure and HLA in healthy donors. The PCR made use of 60 Vbeta and 13 Jbeta primers. Using immunoSEQ multiplex PCR, the repertoire was profiled, and TCRdb retains in-frame clones only, with some absent. The data contain around 170,000 clones, 75% to 90% of them singletons. Input material: PBMCs. The chain couples TRBV2 to TRBJ2-7; D is undetermined. This sequence was found in a woman in her late teens or twenties in good health and CMV-seronegative. Here the CDR3 reads CASQVYYEQYF. The DNA for the CDR3 is TGTGCCAGCCAGGTTTACTACGAGCAGTACTTC.